A selection of T cell receptor beta chains follows, all from one sample in a study of blood T cells in healthy people across ages. Via MiXCR, TCRdb re-called the 5' RACE reads, giving one row per CDR3 protein. The sample lists about 1,400,000 distinct CDR3 sequences, roughly 45% occurring once. Sequencing was carried out using blood. The receptors come from a woman aged 18-35 years in good health. CDR3s include the opening cysteine and the closing phenylalanine or tryptophan. D genes are given only for firm matches. Size values are once, few and many counts, or a class for expanded clones, and some rows have none.

>TRBV11-2|.|TRBJ2-1|few|13
TGTGCCAGCAGCTTAGACAGGGACCATGAGCAGTTCTTC
CASSLDRDHEQFF
>TRBV3-1|.|TRBJ2-2|.|16
TGTGCCAGCAGCCACCTAGGGGAGGTCTGGACCGGGGAGCTGTTTTTT
CASSHLGEVWTGELFF
>TRBV7-9|.|TRBJ1-2|few|14
TGTGCCAGCAGCTTAGCGCTCGGGCTCTATGGCTACACCTTC
CASSLALGLYGYTF
>TRBV6-5|.|TRBJ2-3|.|14
TGTGCCAGCAGTTGGGGGACGATCACAGATACGCAGTATTTT
CASSWGTITDTQYF
>TRBV20-1|.|TRBJ2-5|.|13
TGCAGTGCTCCCGGCGACAGGACCAATGAGCAGTACTTC
CSAPGDRTNEQYF
>TRBV11-2|TRBD2|TRBJ2-7|few|16
TGTGCCAGCAGCACAAGACTAGCGGGGGTCACCTACGAGCAGTACTTC
CASSTRLAGVTYEQYF
>TRBV20-1|.|TRBJ2-7|.|15
TGCAGTGCTCACCCTCAACCCGGGGATGCCTACGAGCAGTACTTC
CSAHPQPGDAYEQYF
>TRBV15|TRBD2|TRBJ2-5|.|13
TGTGCCACCAATAGCGGGGGTAGTAATGAGCAGTACTTC
CATNSGGSNEQYF
>TRBV20-1|TRBD1|TRBJ2-4|few|11
TGCAGTTTAGACAGGGGGGACATTCAGTACTTC
CSLDRGDIQYF
>TRBV13|.|TRBJ2-4|.|15
TGTGCCAGCAGCTTACGGGAGCGAGGCGGGGACATTCAGTACTTC
CASSLRERGGDIQYF
>TRBV10-3|.|TRBJ2-5|.|13
TGTGCCATCACCCCGGGCAGCCAAGAGACCCAGTACTTC
CAITPGSQETQYF
>TRBV20-1|.|TRBJ2-6|few|14
TGCAGTGCTAGAGATCTAGACGGGGCCAACGTCCTGACTTTC
CSARDLDGANVLTF
>TRBV6-5|TRBD1|TRBJ1-6|few|14
TGTGCCAGCACCCGTTTGGACAGGGATTCACCCCTCCACTTT
CASTRLDRDSPLHF
>TRBV5-1|.|TRBJ2-5|few|15
TGCGCCAGCAGCAGGACTGGAGATTCGTGGGAGACCCAGTACTTC
CASSRTGDSWETQYF
>TRBV27|.|TRBJ1-6|few|15
TGTGCCAGCAGGCCTATCGGACGTAATAATTCACCCCTCCACTTT
CASRPIGRNNSPLHF
>TRBV7-9|TRBD2|TRBJ2-1|.|14
TGTGCCAGCACCCTGGGACTAGCTAGCGATGAGCAGTTCTTC
CASTLGLASDEQFF
>TRBV5-4|.|TRBJ2-3|once|15
TGTGCCAGCAGCTTCGGGACACACACCACAGATACGCAGTATTTT
CASSFGTHTTDTQYF
>TRBV29-1|.|TRBJ1-2|many|13
TGCAGCGTTGAATTCGCAGGGAACTATGGCTACACCTTC
CSVEFAGNYGYTF
>TRBV20-1|TRBD2|TRBJ2-1|few|15
TGCAGTGCTAGAGAAAGCGGGAGGGCCGGGAATGAGCAGTTCTTC
CSARESGRAGNEQFF
>TRBV20-1|.|TRBJ1-5|.|14
TGCAGTGCTGATAGGAGGTTTGGCAATCAGCCCCAGCATTTT
CSADRRFGNQPQHF
>TRBV27|.|TRBJ1-1|many|15
TGTGCCAGCGGAAATTGGGGGGGGCGCGGTACTGAAGCTTTCTTT
CASGNWGGRGTEAFF
>TRBV18|.|TRBJ2-1|few|17
TGTGCCAGCTCACTGGTGGGGTTTAGCGGCCTAAGGAATGAGCAGTTCTTC
CASSLVGFSGLRNEQFF
>TRBV20-1|.|TRBJ1-2|few|11
TGCAGTGCTAATACAGACCGTGGCTACACCTTC
CSANTDRGYTF
>TRBV6-5|.|TRBJ2-5|.|15
TGTGCCAGCAGTACCGACCTAGCGCCACAAGAGACCCAGTACTTC
CASSTDLAPQETQYF
>TRBV6-6|.|TRBJ1-1|.|14
TGTGCCAGCGGTTGGCCCGGGACGAACACTGAAGCTTTCTTT
CASGWPGTNTEAFF
>TRBV27|TRBD2|TRBJ2-3|.|16
TGTGCCAGCAGTTTATCGGGCGGGAGTCCCACAGATACGCAGTATTTT
CASSLSGGSPTDTQYF
>TRBV7-3|TRBD2|TRBJ2-1|many|17
TGTGCCAGCAGCTTTCGGAGCCTAGCGGCCTCCTACAATGAGCAGTTCTTC
CASSFRSLAASYNEQFF
>TRBV18|.|TRBJ1-2|few|17
TGTGCCAGCTCGCGGGGACCCAGCGGAGGGAGTGACTATGGCTACACCTTC
CASSRGPSGGSDYGYTF
>TRBV2|.|TRBJ2-1|few|13
TGTGCCAGCAGTGGCCTTGGGCAGGGGTCGTGGTTCTTC
CASSGLGQGSWFF
>TRBV14|.|TRBJ1-2|.|14
TGTGCCAGCAGCCAAGCCGGGACGGCGAGGGGCTACACCTTC
CASSQAGTARGYTF
>TRBV20-1|TRBD1|TRBJ2-3|once|13
TGCAGTGCGCCCGGACAGGAAACAGATACGCAGTATTTT
CSAPGQETDTQYF
>TRBV11-3|TRBD1|TRBJ2-3|.|15
TGTGCCAGCAGCTTACAGGGGGCGTTTACAGATACGCAGTATTTT
CASSLQGAFTDTQYF
>TRBV30|.|TRBJ2-5|.|13
TGTGCCTCGGTCTCGGACCCAACCTACGGGCAGTACTTC
CASVSDPTYGQYF
>TRBV13|TRBD1|TRBJ1-1|.|14
TGTGCCAGCAGCTTGGGACAGTTAGACACTGAAGCTTTCTTT
CASSLGQLDTEAFF
>TRBV15|.|TRBJ2-1|few|14
TGTGCCACCAGCAGAGAGTCGCCTACAGGTGAGCAGTTCTTC
CATSRESPTGEQFF
>TRBV12-3/TRBV12-4|.|TRBJ2-1|.|12
TGTGCCAGCAGTTTAGACGTTGGAAGCCCGTTCTTC
CASSLDVGSPFF
>TRBV20-1|TRBD1|TRBJ2-5|.|16
TGCAGTGCTATTACAGGGGCCGCAATGTTCCAAGAGACCCAGTACTTC
CSAITGAAMFQETQYF
>TRBV27|.|TRBJ2-1|few|15
TGTGCCAGCAGTTTCGCCATCGGAATTGCGGATGAGCAGTTCTTC
CASSFAIGIADEQFF